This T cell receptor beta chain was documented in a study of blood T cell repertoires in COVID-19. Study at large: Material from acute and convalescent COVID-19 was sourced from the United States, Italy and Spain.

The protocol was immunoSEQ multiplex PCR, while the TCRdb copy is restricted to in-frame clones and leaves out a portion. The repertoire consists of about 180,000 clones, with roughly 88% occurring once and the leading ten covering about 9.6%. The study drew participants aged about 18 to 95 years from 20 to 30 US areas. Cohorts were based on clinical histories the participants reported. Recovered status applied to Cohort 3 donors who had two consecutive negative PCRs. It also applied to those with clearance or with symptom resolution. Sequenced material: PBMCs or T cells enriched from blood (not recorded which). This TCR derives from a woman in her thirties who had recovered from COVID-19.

CDR3 sequence: CASSRTRRGNQPQHF. DNA for the CDR3: TGTGCCAGCAGCAGGACCCGGAGGGGCAATCAGCCCCAGCATTTT. The V gene is TRBV28, the J gene TRBJ1-5, with D hard to call. In germline, CDR1 is MDHEN, CDR2 SYDVKM. With 6 bases removed from V and 2 bases from J, the gap between germline ends came to 14 bases. CDR3 length equals 15 residues.